Listed below are T cell receptor beta chains from one sample, sequenced in a study of cytomegalovirus exposure and HLA in healthy donors. Generated by immunoSEQ multiplex PCR, the TCRdb table keeps only in-frame clones and is missing some. The profile shows about 150,000 clones, roughly 82% of them singletons. Material: PBMCs. These receptor sequences come from a woman in her fifties or sixties in good health and CMV-seropositive. Both conserved end residues are part of each CDR3. Each record gives: CDR3 length, D gene, V gene, clone size, J gene, CDR3 DNA, CDR3 protein. A D gene is named only where the DNA matches it firmly. Expanded clones get a size class; other rows say once, few or many, or leave the size out.

19	TRBD2	TRBV4-2	.	TRBJ2-3	TGTGCCAGCAGCCAAGATTCCCTCCGGGAGACTAGCTGGATAGATACGCAGTATTTT	CASSQDSLRETSWIDTQYF
15	.	TRBV18	few	TRBJ2-2	TGTGCCAGCTCAGACAGGACAATGAACACCGGGGAGCTGTTTTTT	CASSDRTMNTGELFF
18	TRBD1	TRBV7-6	.	TRBJ2-1	TGTGCCAGCAGCATAGCGGGAACCGGGACAGGGGGCCACAATGAGCAGTTCTTC	CASSIAGTGTGGHNEQFF
12	.	TRBV9	.	TRBJ2-1	TGTGCCAGCAGCGTAGCAGATAATGAGCAGTTCTTC	CASSVADNEQFF
18	TRBD2	TRBV2	.	TRBJ2-6	TGTGCCAGCAGTGATATTAGCGGGGGGGCCCCAGGGGCCAACGTCCTGACTTTC	CASSDISGGAPGANVLTF
16	TRBD2	TRBV5-1	.	TRBJ2-3	TGCGCCAGCAGCCAGGTAGCGGGGGGCATCACAGATACGCAGTATTTT	CASSQVAGGITDTQYF
15	TRBD1	TRBV28	.	TRBJ2-1	TGTGCCAGCAGTTTACTGACAGGGAGCCACAATGAGCAGTTCTTC	CASSLLTGSHNEQFF
14	.	TRBV21-1	few	TRBJ2-7	TGTGCCAGCAGCAAAGGTAGCGGAGCCTACGAGCAGTACTTC	CASSKGSGAYEQYF
13	.	TRBV2	few	TRBJ2-7	TGTGCCAGCAGTGGATCCGCGGCCTACGAGCAGTACTTC	CASSGSAAYEQYF
12	TRBD2	TRBV29-1	few	TRBJ2-3	TGCAGCGGTAGCGGGGGCCAGGATACGCAGTATTTT	CSGSGGQDTQYF
13	TRBD2	TRBV19	.	TRBJ2-7	TGTGCCAGTAGAGCGGGACCCCTCTACGAGCAGTACTTC	CASRAGPLYEQYF
16	TRBD2	TRBV9	.	TRBJ2-5	TGTGCCAGCAGCGTAGGTGATAGCGGGGGGCTGGAGACCCAGTACTTC	CASSVGDSGGLETQYF
13	TRBD1	TRBV7-3	.	TRBJ2-5	TGTGCCAGCAGCGCAGGACAGGATCAGACCCAGTACTTC	CASSAGQDQTQYF
13	.	TRBV2	few	TRBJ1-1	TGTGCCAGCCTCAAGCCCGGAGACACTGAAGCTTTCTTT	CASLKPGDTEAFF
15	.	TRBV14	.	TRBJ2-7	TGTGCCAGCAGCCAAGATGAGAGGTATCCCTACGAGCAGTACTTC	CASSQDERYPYEQYF
15	TRBD1	TRBV18	.	TRBJ2-7	TGTGCCAGCTCACCGCCCGGGACAGGGTCAGGCGAGCAGTACTTC	CASSPPGTGSGEQYF
15	TRBD2	TRBV19	.	TRBJ2-3	TGTGCCAGTAGTCGACTAGCGGGGGGCCCGGATACGCAGTATTTT	CASSRLAGGPDTQYF
16	.	TRBV5-6	.	TRBJ1-3	TGTGCCAGCAGCTTGGACTCGGTAGCGGGTGGAAACACCATATATTTT	CASSLDSVAGGNTIYF
17	TRBD1	TRBV4-1	few	TRBJ2-7	TGCGCCAGCAGCCAAGAAAGGGTCGGGACAGCTGCCTACGAGCAGTACTTC	CASSQERVGTAAYEQYF
15	TRBD2	TRBV7-2	.	TRBJ2-1	TGTGCCAGCAGCCCGCCCTTCGAGCGGGGCAATGAGCAGTTCTTC	CASSPPFERGNEQFF
12	.	TRBV19	.	TRBJ1-3	TGTGCCAGTCACACAGAGGGAAACACCATATATTTT	CASHTEGNTIYF
15	TRBD1	TRBV2	.	TRBJ1-5	TGTGCCAGCAGTGGTACAGGGGGCGCGGGACAGCCCCAGCATTTT	CASSGTGGAGQPQHF
13	TRBD1	TRBV2	.	TRBJ1-1	TGTGCCAGCAGCGGACAGGGGACGGCTGAAGCTTTCTTT	CASSGQGTAEAFF
15	.	TRBV2	.	TRBJ2-4	TGTGCCAGCAGAAAACAGACAGGTCAAAATGACATTCAGTACTTC	CASRKQTGQNDIQYF
14	TRBD1	TRBV11-2	.	TRBJ2-7	TGTGCCAGCGCCACGGGACAGGGCTACTACGAGCAGTACTTC	CASATGQGYYEQYF
14	.	TRBV6-5	.	TRBJ1-2	TGTGCCAGCAGTCCGCAGGCGAACCTCTATGGCTACACCTTC	CASSPQANLYGYTF
14	.	TRBV6-5	.	TRBJ1-1	TGTGCCAGCAGTTACGGGGGGGCTGCGACTGAAGCTTTCTTT	CASSYGGAATEAFF
15	.	TRBV5-1	.	TRBJ1-6	TGCGCCAGCAGCTCCCGGGACACGGAAAATTCACCCCTCCACTTT	CASSSRDTENSPLHF
11	.	TRBV19	few	TRBJ2-2	TGTGCCAGTTCCGTATCCGGGGAGCTGTTTTTT	CASSVSGELFF
15	TRBD2	TRBV7-2	.	TRBJ2-1	TGTGCCAGCAGCTTAGGTCGGGGGGGGGCTCGGGAGCAGTTCTTC	CASSLGRGGAREQFF
15	.	TRBV6-1	few	TRBJ1-4	TGTGCCAGCACAGGGTCTTATGCAACTAATGAAAAACTGTTTTTT	CASTGSYATNEKLFF
12	TRBD1	TRBV7-9	.	TRBJ2-3	TGTGCCAGCAGCTCGGACAGGGATACGCAGTATTTT	CASSSDRDTQYF
15	TRBD1	TRBV9	.	TRBJ1-2	TGTGCCAGCAGCGTAGGACAGGGACAACACTATGGCTACACCTTC	CASSVGQGQHYGYTF
14	.	TRBV7-3	.	TRBJ2-7	TGTGCCAGCAGCTTGGACAGTTTCTACTACGAGCAGTACTTC	CASSLDSFYYEQYF
13	.	TRBV7-8	few	TRBJ2-3	TGTGCCAGCAGCTTAGGCGGGACAGATACGCAGTATTTT	CASSLGGTDTQYF
13	.	TRBV5-1	.	TRBJ2-7	TGCGCCAGCAGCATTGGTGACAGCTACGAGCAGTACTTC	CASSIGDSYEQYF
15	TRBD1	TRBV6-5	.	TRBJ1-6	TGTGCCAGCATTACAGGACAGGGTGATGGTTCACCCCTCCACTTT	CASITGQGDGSPLHF
14	TRBD1	TRBV5-1	.	TRBJ1-1	TGCGCCAGCAGCCCGCAGGGGGTTGGCACTGAAGCTTTCTTT	CASSPQGVGTEAFF
12	TRBD1	TRBV29-1	.	TRBJ1-2	TGCAGCGTTGGGGGACAGATCTATGGCTACACCTTC	CSVGGQIYGYTF
16	.	TRBV18	.	TRBJ1-1	TGTGCCAGCTCACCAGCGAGGGGGTCGGCGAACACTGAAGCTTTCTTT	CASSPARGSANTEAFF
12	.	TRBV7-6	.	TRBJ2-7	TGTGCCAGCAGCCAAGCGGACGGCGAGCAGTACTTC	CASSQADGEQYF
14	.	TRBV30	.	TRBJ2-1	TGTGCCTGGAGTGTCCAGGGTACCTACAATGAGCAGTTCTTC	CAWSVQGTYNEQFF
15	.	TRBV13	once	TRBJ2-1	TGTGCCAGCAGCTTGGAGAGAACAAACTACAATGAGCAGTTCTTC	CASSLERTNYNEQFF
19	TRBD2	TRBV19	.	TRBJ2-4	TGTGCCAGTAGTATTGAGTCTAGCGGGGGCAACATAGCCAAAAACATTCAGTACTTC	CASSIESSGGNIAKNIQYF
14	.	TRBV6-5	.	TRBJ2-7	TGTGCCAGCAGTGGCCCCCTGAGGGCCTACGAGCAGTACTTC	CASSGPLRAYEQYF
15	TRBD1	TRBV13	.	TRBJ2-7	TGTGCCAGCAGCTTAGACGGGACAGGTACCTACGAGCAGTACTTC	CASSLDGTGTYEQYF
15	.	TRBV29-1	.	TRBJ1-2	TGCAGCGTTGAAGACCCGACAGGTCCGGTCGGCGGCTACACCTTC	CSVEDPTGPVGGYTF
15	TRBD2	TRBV9	.	TRBJ2-2	TGTGCCAGCAGCGTAGTAGCGGGGGGAGCCGGGGAGCTGTTTTTT	CASSVVAGGAGELFF
13	TRBD1	TRBV6-5	.	TRBJ1-2	TGTGCCAGCGCAAGGGGGCTCGGATATGGCTACACCTTC	CASARGLGYGYTF
13	.	TRBV13	few	TRBJ2-1	TGTGCCAGCAGCTCCCAGGAAGATAATGAGCAGTTCTTC	CASSSQEDNEQFF
13	TRBD2	TRBV29-1	.	TRBJ2-5	TGCAGCGTTGATGCGGGGGGTCGAGAGACCCAGTACTTC	CSVDAGGRETQYF
15	TRBD1	TRBV7-3	.	TRBJ2-1	TGTGCCAGCAGCCGCGCTGGGGGACAGCACAATGAGCAGTTCTTC	CASSRAGGQHNEQFF
14	.	TRBV5-1	.	TRBJ2-1	TGCGCCAGCAGCTTGGCCACTAGTCCGAATGAGCAGTTCTTC	CASSLATSPNEQFF
14	.	TRBV4-1	.	TRBJ2-7	TGCGCCAGCAGCCAAGCCGTAGGGGGTATCGGGCAGTACTTC	CASSQAVGGIGQYF